This T cell receptor beta chain emerged from a study of blood T cell repertoires in COVID-19. Study in general: Acute-phase and convalescent COVID-19 samples originated in the United States, Italy and Spain. PBMCs, B-cell-depleted T cells, or T cells provided the cDNA or gDNA that made up the material.

Original methodology: Amplified reference gene primers provided the basis for estimating nucleated cell counts. The repertoire was sequenced with immunoSEQ multiplex PCR; TCRdb's copy has only in-frame clones and lacks some. V and J calls and clone size are as listed in that table; D and trimming were resolved from the DNA. The sample lists roughly 70,000 clones; around 82% were seen once. Germline values: CDR1 SGHNT, CDR2 YYREEE (reference sequence). The germline V and J ends were trimmed by 4 bases and 1 base, with 11 bases remaining between them. This CDR3 region has 14 residues. Sample: peripheral blood. J is TRBJ1-1 and V is TRBV5-4; tentative D call: TRBD1 (6 bases). The origin of this receptor is a woman in her fifties or sixties with acute or convalescent COVID-19. The CDR3 region is CASSGRGPNTEAFF. The CDR3 DNA reads as TGTGCCAGCAGCGGCAGGGGCCCGAACACTGAAGCTTTCTTT. The entire variable domain, with the rest obtained from reference TRBV5-4 and TRBJ1-1, is as follows: ETGVTQSPTHLIKTRGQQVTLRCSSQSGHNTVSWYQQALGQGPQFIFQYYREEENGRGNFPPRFSGLQFPNYSSELNVNALELDDSALYLCASSGRGPNTEAFFGQGTRLTVV.